This T cell receptor (beta chain) was sequenced in a study of T cell responses to AZD1222 COVID-19 vaccine. Study-wide findings and caveats: No day 14 peak samples; only post-peak repertoires were characterized. Once two AZD1222 doses were given, Spike-specific TCR breadth and depth went up.

This CDR3 comprises 15 residues. Germline V gene lookup returns CDR1 SSHAT and CDR2 FNYEAQ (reference sequence). The ends lost 1 base at V and 5 bases at J; junction bases unmatched: 6. Clones were sequenced by immunoSEQ multiplex PCR, and TCRdb holds only the in-frame ones, with some missing. The sample lists some 84,000 clones; 65% to 90% were seen once. As concerns this clone: What it binds is not known.

The chain is built from TRBV7-7 and TRBJ2-5; 8 bases match TRBD2. The receptor's source is an adult in good health. The specimen was peripheral blood, collected on day 0 of AZD1222 vaccination. CDR3 amino acids: CASSLEAGVQETQYF. CDR3 sequence (DNA): TGTGCCAGCAGCTTAGAAGCGGGAGTGCAGGAGACCCAGTACTTC.